The 3 T cell receptor beta chains given below trace back to one sample, sequenced in a study of PD-L1 blockade in urothelial cancer. This sample's time point: pretreatment peripheral blood. The repertoire was sequenced with immunoSEQ multiplex PCR; TCRdb's copy has only in-frame clones and lacks some. The table records roughly 100,000 clones, roughly 90% of them present only once. Sequenced material: PBMCs, taken around atezolizumab (anti-PD-L1) treatment. These receptors all stem from a woman aged 80 or over with urothelial cancer.

The chain couples TRBV6-5 to TRBJ2-1; 13 positions match TRBD2. Germline trimming cut 6 bases from V and 6 bases from J; bases unmatched to any gene: 5. This CDR3 is 15 amino acids long. Germline loops: CDR1 MNHEY, CDR2 SVGAGI. The CDR3 sequence: CASSRLAGGANEQFF. DNA of the CDR3: TGTGCCAGCAGCCGACTAGCGGGGGGAGCCAATGAGCAGTTCTTC.

The chain employs TRBV15 and TRBJ2-2; D not resolved. This CDR3 region has 14 residues. Per germline, CDR1 LNHNV and CDR2 YYDKDF (reference sequence). Trimming took 0 bases from V and 6 from J, leaving 8 bases between them. CDR3 residues: CATSRDTVSGELFF. CDR3 in DNA: TGTGCCACCAGCAGAGATACGGTTTCCGGGGAGCTGTTTTTT.

The chain couples TRBV12-2 to TRBJ1-1. TRBV12-2 is described as a pseudogene. CDR3 length equals 13 residues. CDR3 sequence: CASRCRETSEAFF. The CDR3 region has the DNA TGTGCAAGTCGTTGCCGGGAAACCAGTGAAGCTTTCTTT.